Each of the 32 T cell receptor beta chains below was sequenced from the same sample in a study of shared T cell receptors in the human thymus. The repertoire was sequenced with immunoSEQ multiplex PCR; TCRdb's copy has only in-frame clones and lacks some. There are 640,000 or so clones in the sample; about 87% occur only once, and under 0.01% lies in the top ten. The data also belong to a second study, concerning human thymus T cells.

Sequenced input: thymocytes. These receptors were obtained from a boy less than two years old with a congenital heart defect.

The chain is built from TRBV6-1 and TRBJ1-5, with D possibly TRBD1 on 6 matching bases. Looked up from germline, CDR1 is MNHNS and CDR2 is SASEGT. The CDR3 has 14 residues. With 8 bases removed from V and 6 bases from J, the gap between germline ends came to 17 bases. The CDR3 DNA sequence: TGTGCCAGCGTCCGGGGGGGCGGGGGTCAGCCCCAGCATTTT. Amino acid sequence: CASVRGGGGQPQHF.

This chain links TRBV19 with TRBJ1-4; TRBD1 aligns across 7 bases. Germline assignment: CDR1 LNHDA and CDR2 SQIVND (reference sequence). V shed 5 bases and J 8 bases; nucleotides not matched to a gene: 11. The CDR3 spans 15 residues. The CDR3 DNA follows: TGTGCCAGTAGTCACAACAGGGGCCTCGGAGAAAAACTGTTTTTT. Protein: CASSHNRGLGEKLFF.

The chain recombines TRBV27 with TRBJ1-1; D unresolved. V dropped 0 bases and J dropped 3 bases, with 5 bases sitting between them. This CDR3 is built from 13 residues. CDR1 and CDR2 from the germline V gene are MNHEY and SMNVEV (reference sequence). CDR3 residues: CASSLSGDTEAFF. The CDR3 bases are TGTGCCAGCAGTTTATCCGGGGACACTGAAGCTTTCTTT.

With regard to this clone: This sample includes further DNA sequences coding for the same CDR3. The V call is TRBV18, the J call TRBJ2-5, with TRBD1 matching 8 bases. The germline V gene encodes CDR1 KGHSH and CDR2 LQKENI. Unmatched junction bases numbered 2, after V lost 4 bases and J lost 4 bases. The CDR3 consists of 13 residues. The CDR3 is CASSLGQGETQYF. The CDR3 region has the DNA TGTGCCAGCTCACTCGGACAGGGAGAGACCCAGTACTTC.

In its sample, this clone was seen once. CDR3 DNA sequence: TGTGCCAGCAGAACTGCATCTTATGAAAAACTGTTTTTT. Its protein is CASRTASYEKLFF. V gene TRBV2 combines with J gene TRBJ1-4; D uncertain. The CDR3 runs to 13 residues. V shed 6 bases and J shed 6 bases, with 11 bases lying between them. CDR1 and CDR2 (germline): SNHLY, FYNNEI.

The rearrangement joins TRBV19 to TRBJ2-2; TRBD1 might be the D (5 bases). In germline, CDR1 is LNHDA, CDR2 SQIVND (reference sequence). There are 12 residues in the CDR3. With 3 bases removed from V and 8 bases from J, the gap between germline ends came to 7 bases. Here the CDR3 DNA reads TGTGCCAGTAGTATTGCAGGGGGGGAGCTGTTTTTT. Translation: CASSIAGGELFF.

V gene TRBV4-3 combines with J gene TRBJ1-1; TRBD1 matches 7 bases. This CDR3 has 16 amino acids. The V gene's germline CDR1 is LGHNA and CDR2 YSLEER. V shed 1 base, J shed 7 bases, and the junction held 12 bases outside the gene matches. CDR3 loop: CASSQAPPGQTFEAFF. CDR3 DNA: TGCGCCAGCAGCCAAGCCCCTCCGGGACAGACCTTTGAAGCTTTCTTT.

The table lists this clone with a count of one. This chain connects TRBV6-1 to TRBJ1-4; D may be TRBD1 (5 bases). CDR1 is MNHNS and CDR2 is SASEGT in the germline V gene. The CDR3 is 14 amino acids. Trimming took off 8 bases at V and 10 bases at J, with 20 bases between the two ends. DNA for the CDR3: TGTGCCAGCGCCCGCCGGGAGCCGGGGGGAAAACTGTTTTTT. Its protein is CASARREPGGKLFF.

As DNA, the CDR3 is TGTGCCAGCAGCTTGGCAGGGAGGACTGAAGCTTTCTTT. The encoded protein is CASSLAGRTEAFF. V gene TRBV5-6 combines with J gene TRBJ1-1, with D possibly TRBD1 on 5 matching bases. Germline CDR1 is SGHDT and CDR2 is YYEEEE. CDR3 length: 13 residues. V lost 0 bases, J lost 5 bases, and 8 bases lay in between. Drawing the rest from reference TRBV5-6 and TRBJ1-1, the complete variable domain is DAGVTQSPTHLIKTRGQQVTLRCSPKSGHDTVSWYQQALGQGPQFIFQYYEEEERQRGNFPDRFSGHQFPNYSSELNVNALLLGDSALYLCASSLAGRTEAFFGQGTRLTVV.

The chain has TRBV7-2 and TRBJ2-3; TRBD2 matches 8 bases. Unmatched junction bases numbered 11, after V lost 7 bases and J lost 2 bases. The CDR3 covers 16 residues. Germline V lookup: CDR1 SGHTA, CDR2 FQGNSA. The CDR3, as DNA: TGTGCCAGCAACCCGGGGCCAGCGGGGGCCACAGATACGCAGTATTTT. Translation gives CASNPGPAGATDTQYF. Variable domain in full (rest from reference TRBV7-2 and TRBJ2-3): GAGVSQSPSNKVTEKGKDVELRCDPISGHTALYWYRQSLGQGLEFLIYFQGNSAPDKSGLPSDRFSAERTGGSVSTLTIQRTQQEDSAVYLCASNPGPAGATDTQYFGPGTRLTVL.

The rearrangement joins TRBV27 to TRBJ1-2; 9 bases line up with TRBD1. The CDR3 runs 13 residues. CDR1 is MNHEY, CDR2 SMNVEV, per germline (reference sequence). The ends lost 10 bases at V and 2 bases at J; junction bases unmatched: 5. DNA for the CDR3: TGTGCCACCGGGACAGGGCTAAACTATGGCTACACCTTC. Its translation: CATGTGLNYGYTF.

V is TRBV7-9 and J is TRBJ2-1; TRBD2 matches at 12 bases. The length of the CDR3 is 14 residues. Germline V gene sequence: CDR1 SEHNR, CDR2 FQNEAQ (reference sequence). Losses at the gene ends were 10 bases for V and 8 bases for J; bases not matched to a gene: 9. The CDR3 sequence: CATRGLAGPDEQFF. The CDR3 DNA sequence: TGTGCCACCCGGGGACTAGCGGGTCCAGATGAGCAGTTCTTC.

The chain has TRBV5-8 and TRBJ1-5, with 8 nucleotides matching TRBD1. The CDR3 has 16 residues. The junction had 6 bases not matched to a gene; V was cut back by 3 bases and J by 1 base. CDR1 is SGHTS and CDR2 is YDEGEE in the germline V gene. CDR3 sequence: CASSSAGGLSNQPQHF. The CDR3 coding sequence is TGTGCCAGCAGCTCCGCAGGGGGCCTGAGCAATCAGCCCCAGCATTTT.

This clone was observed a single time. For the CDR3, the DNA is TGCGCCAGCAGCCAAGCAGACAAGCCCACGAACACCGGGGAGCTGTTTTTT. It yields the protein CASSQADKPTNTGELFF. The chain links TRBV4-3 to TRBJ2-2; D unresolved. V lost 1 base to trimming and J lost 0 bases, with 12 bases between them. CDR3 length: 17 amino acids. Germline V gene sequence: CDR1 LGHNA, CDR2 YSLEER.

The gene calls are TRBV7-9 and TRBJ2-7, with D maybe TRBD2 (5 bases). CDR1 is SEHNR and CDR2 is FQNEAQ in the germline V gene (reference sequence). This CDR3 contains 12 residues. V was pared by 3 bases and J by 3 bases, with 6 bases between. CDR3 sequence: CASSLRDYEQYF. The CDR3 region has the DNA TGTGCCAGCAGCTTGAGGGACTACGAGCAGTACTTC.

In this sample, this clone turned up once. V and J are TRBV28 and TRBJ2-7; TRBD1 might be the D (6 bases). This CDR3 comprises 16 residues. The V gene lost 8 bases and the J gene lost 6 bases, with 26 bases spanning the gap. In germline, CDR1 is MDHEN, CDR2 SYDVKM. In DNA form, the CDR3 reads TGTGCCAGCTTGGGGGCTAGCCCCTTCGCTACTACCGAGCAGTACTTC. Translated: CASLGASPFATTEQYF.

The V and J genes are TRBV18 and TRBJ1-2, with 7 bases matching TRBD1. With V trimmed by 1 base and J by 2 bases, 7 bases remained unmatched. The CDR3 consists of 16 residues. Per germline, CDR1 KGHSH and CDR2 LQKENI. This CDR3 is CASSPRRQGSNYGYTF. CDR3 nucleotides: TGTGCCAGCTCACCACGTCGACAGGGCAGCAACTATGGCTACACCTTC.

The chain has TRBV5-6 and TRBJ1-1; possibly TRBD1 for D (5 bases). Deletions cut 2 bases from V and 6 bases from J, with 14 bases between. Germline-derived CDR1 and CDR2 are SGHDT and YYEEEE. This CDR3 contains 14 residues. The CDR3 is CASSLASPGAEAFF. The CDR3 coding sequence is TGTGCCAGCAGCTTAGCCAGCCCGGGGGCTGAAGCTTTCTTT.

This clone was observed a few times. The rearrangement uses TRBV5-6 and TRBJ2-2, with 7 bases matching TRBD2. The germline V gene has CDR1 SGHDT and CDR2 YYEEEE. V trimming: 3 bases; J trimming: 5 bases; junction bases outside the gene matches: 13. This CDR3 is 17 amino acids long. The CDR3 spells CASSWGGRDRLTGELFF. CDR3 DNA: TGTGCCAGCAGCTGGGGGGGTCGGGACCGACTAACCGGGGAGCTGTTTTTT.

This chain links TRBV5-4 with TRBJ2-5, with D perhaps matching TRBD1 (5 bases). Trimming removed 3 bases from V and 1 base from J, with 13 bases in between. This CDR3 spans 15 amino acids. Germline V gene sequence: CDR1 SGHNT, CDR2 YYREEE (reference sequence). CDR3 coding DNA: TGTGCCAGCAGCTCGGTTCAGGGTCCCCAAGAGACCCAGTACTTC. Amino acid sequence: CASSSVQGPQETQYF.

The gene calls are TRBV5-6 and TRBJ2-7; 10 nucleotides line up with TRBD2. This CDR3 comprises 15 residues. The V and J ends lost 9 bases and 2 bases, in that order; junction bases with no gene match: 11. Germline values: CDR1 SGHDT, CDR2 YYEEEE. The CDR3 protein is CATRPTSGKPYEQYF. The CDR3 nucleotides are TGTGCCACCCGACCAACTAGCGGGAAACCCTACGAGCAGTACTTC.

V usage is TRBV14 and J usage is TRBJ1-1; the match to TRBD1 covers 7 bases. The germline CDR1 and CDR2 sequences are SGHDN and FVKESK. The CDR3 has 11 residues. Trimming took 11 bases from V and 1 from J; bases not matched to a gene: 1. The CDR3 DNA sequence: TGTGCCGGGGACAGGAACACTGAAGCTTTCTTT. Protein: CAGDRNTEAFF.

This rearrangement joins TRBV15 to TRBJ2-1, with 10 bases fitting TRBD2. V gave up 5 bases and J gave up 0 bases; unmatched junction bases: 7. This CDR3 is built from 17 residues. Germline CDR1 is LNHNV and CDR2 is YYDKDF (reference sequence). The CDR3 DNA reads TGTGCCACCAGCGGCCGTAGCGGGAGGTTCTCCTACAATGAGCAGTTCTTC. Protein product: CATSGRSGRFSYNEQFF.

This chain uses TRBV19 with TRBJ1-5, with D maybe TRBD1 (6 bases). Germline V gene data show CDR1 as LNHDA and CDR2 as SQIVND (reference sequence). Trimming pared 6 bases from V and 9 bases from J, leaving 15 bases between. The CDR3 spans 13 residues. DNA of the CDR3: TGTGCCAGTAGGATGACAGGCTCTAGGCCCCAGCATTTT. Translated: CASRMTGSRPQHF.

The chain uses TRBV7-9 and TRBJ1-1, with a possible D match to TRBD1 (5 bases). Germline CDR1 SEHNR, CDR2 FQNEAQ (reference sequence). Trimming cost V 5 bases and J 5 bases, with 12 bases left between them. The CDR3 is made up of 13 amino acids. The CDR3 spells CASSAQGATEAFF. CDR3 in DNA: TGTGCCAGCAGCGCCCAAGGGGCTACTGAAGCTTTCTTT.

Notes on this clone: The identical CDR3 is also encoded by other nucleotide sequences in the sample. The chain carries TRBV27 and TRBJ2-7; D ambiguous. V was trimmed by 2 bases and J by 4 bases, leaving 12 bases between them. The CDR3 is 14 residues long. Germline V gives CDR1 MNHEY, CDR2 SMNVEV (reference sequence). The CDR3 loop is CASSLSGPSYEQYF. CDR3 coding DNA: TGTGCCAGCAGTTTAAGTGGCCCTAGTTACGAGCAGTACTTC.

The chain links TRBV9 to TRBJ2-7, with 7 bases that match TRBD1. The germline gives CDR1 SGDLS, CDR2 YYNGEE. The CDR3 sequence is 14 residues long. J lost 5 bases, V lost 4 bases, and 9 bases had no gene match. This CDR3 is CASSLSGQVDEQYF. CDR3 DNA: TGTGCCAGCAGCCTATCTGGACAGGTGGACGAGCAGTACTTC.

The rearrangement links TRBV10-3 to TRBJ1-6; 7 nucleotides match TRBD1. J gave up 5 bases and V 3 bases, and 7 bases lay outside the gene matches. Germline loops: CDR1 ENHRY, CDR2 SYGVKD. The CDR3 is made up of 16 amino acids. As DNA, the CDR3 is TGTGCCATCAGTGAATATACAGGGGCTGATAATTCACCCCTCCACTTT. Its translation is CAISEYTGADNSPLHF.

The genes are TRBV9 and TRBJ2-1; 7 positions match TRBD2. This CDR3 comprises 14 residues. The germline CDR1 and CDR2 sequences are SGDLS and YYNGEE. V gave up 2 bases and J gave up 5 bases; unmatched junction bases: 4. This CDR3 reads CASSVPSGDNEQFF. The CDR3 nucleotides read TGTGCCAGCAGCGTCCCTAGCGGAGACAATGAGCAGTTCTTC.

For this clone: Within the sample, other DNA sequences also encode this same CDR3. The chain joins TRBV6-6 to TRBJ2-7; 7 nucleotides agree with TRBD1. This CDR3 is 13 amino acids long. Trimming removed 5 bases from V and 1 base from J; junction bases left unmatched: 2. Germline CDR1 and CDR2: MNHNY and SVGAGI (reference sequence). Here the CDR3 DNA reads TGTGCCAGCAGTCGACAGGGTTCCTACGAGCAGTACTTC. Amino acid sequence: CASSRQGSYEQYF.

The rearrangement joins TRBV28 to TRBJ2-4, with TRBD2 matching 13 bases. This CDR3 region has 19 residues. Trimming at V came to 5 bases and at J to 0 bases, leaving 10 bases not matched to a gene. The germline CDR1 and CDR2 sequences are MDHEN and SYDVKM. The CDR3: CASSGRLAGGPIAKNIQYF. CDR3 nucleotide sequence: TGTGCCAGCAGTGGGAGACTAGCGGGGGGCCCAATAGCCAAAAACATTCAGTACTTC.

V gene TRBV14 combines with J gene TRBJ2-3; 9 bases align to TRBD1. The CDR3 has 14 amino acids. With V trimmed by 11 bases and J by 6 bases, 12 bases remained unmatched. Germline V gene data show CDR1 as SGHDN and CDR2 as FVKESK. The CDR3 spells CADYRDREVDTQYF. DNA of the CDR3: TGTGCCGATTACCGGGACAGGGAAGTTGATACGCAGTATTTT.